These 20 T cell receptor beta chains came from one sample sequenced in a study of cytomegalovirus exposure and HLA in healthy donors. Sequencing was performed with immunoSEQ multiplex PCR; in TCRdb, only in-frame clones are kept and a portion is missing. The sample records 200,000 to 250,000 clones, approximately 83% being singletons. The sequenced sample was PBMCs. The source is a woman in her twenties or thirties in good health and CMV-seropositive.

V and J are TRBV25-1 and TRBJ1-1, with D possibly matching TRBD1 (6 bases). V was clipped by 6 bases and J by 1 base, with 12 bases between them. CDR3 length equals 14 residues. Per germline, CDR1 MGHDK and CDR2 SYGVNS. CDR3 DNA sequence: TGTGCCAGCAGAGCCGGGACAAGGAACACTGAAGCTTTCTTT. It encodes CASRAGTRNTEAFF.

The V call is TRBV11-2, the J call TRBJ2-1; D is undetermined. Trimming cost V 0 bases and J 8 bases, with 8 bases left between them. Germline V gene data show CDR1 as SGHAT and CDR2 as FQNNGV. The CDR3 is 13 residues long. CDR3 residues: CASSLEVLDEQFF. In DNA, the CDR3 is TGTGCCAGCAGCTTAGAGGTTCTGGATGAGCAGTTCTTC.

J is TRBJ2-7 and V is TRBV15; 9 bases map to TRBD1. CDR3 length: 15 amino acids. Germline V CDR1 and CDR2: LNHNV, YYDKDF (reference sequence). The V gene end was trimmed by 0 bases and the J gene end by 2 bases; junction bases not matched to a gene: 2. DNA of the CDR3: TGTGCCACCAGCAGAGATCGGACAGGGGCCTACGAGCAGTACTTC. As protein: CATSRDRTGAYEQYF.

CDR3 loop: CASSEGTDTQYF. For the CDR3, the DNA is TGTGCCAGCTCAGAGGGGACAGATACGCAGTATTTT. This chain joins TRBV18 and TRBJ2-3; the D call may be TRBD1 or TRBD2 (5 bases each). The CDR3 contains 12 residues. Germline CDR1 reads KGHSH; CDR2 reads LQKENI. Trimming removed 5 bases from V and 3 bases from J, with 6 bases in between.

The rearrangement joins TRBV14 to TRBJ2-1; unclear D gene. V was clipped by 1 base and J by 7 bases, with 11 bases between them. The CDR3 covers 14 residues. Germline V gene data show CDR1 as SGHDN and CDR2 as FVKESK. CDR3 in DNA: TGTGCCAGCAGCCAAGGAATTAGCAATAATGAGCAGTTCTTC. It translates to CASSQGISNNEQFF.

V and J are TRBV6-5 and TRBJ2-7; D ambiguous. CDR1 and CDR2 from the germline V gene are MNHEY and SVGAGI. The CDR3 is 13 amino acids. Between the trimmed V and J ends, which lost 3 bases and 7 bases, there was a span of 13 bases. CDR3 in amino acids: CASSYSSYGEQYF. The CDR3 DNA follows: TGTGCCAGCAGTTATTCTTCCTACGGGGAGCAGTACTTC.

In regard to this clone: An end of the junction does not agree with germline; a read error may underlie this. V usage is TRBV27 and J usage is TRBJ1-1; 8 positions match TRBD1. Germline-derived CDR1 and CDR2 are MNHEY and SMNVEV (reference sequence). The CDR3 contains 14 residues. The CDR3 nucleotides are TGTGCCAGCAGTCGTGACAGGGGAAAGGGTGGTTGGGCCTTT. Its protein is CASSRDRGKGGWAF.

The J gene is TRBJ1-5, the V gene TRBV30, with D unresolved. The germline V gene has CDR1 GTSNPN and CDR2 SVGIG (reference sequence). V lost 1 base and J lost 4, with 8 bases in between. The CDR3 is 13 amino acids. This CDR3 is CAWSGRFNQPQHF. The CDR3 DNA follows: TGTGCCTGGAGTGGCCGGTTTAATCAGCCCCAGCATTTT.

The chain carries TRBV5-6 and TRBJ2-7; possible D gene TRBD1, 6 bases. Looked up from germline, CDR1 is SGHDT and CDR2 is YYEEEE. The length of the CDR3 is 14 residues. The V end was cut by 6 bases, the J end by 4 bases, with 17 bases between. CDR3 DNA sequence: TGTGCCAGCAACCCAGACACAGGGAAGTACGAGCAGTACTTC. It encodes CASNPDTGKYEQYF.

The chain couples TRBV5-6 to TRBJ1-5, with D possibly being TRBD1 (5 bases). Deletions cut 0 bases from V and 3 bases from J, with 7 bases between. This CDR3 region has 14 residues. Germline V gives CDR1 SGHDT, CDR2 YYEEEE. The CDR3 DNA sequence: TGTGCCAGCAGCTTGGCAGGGCTCAATCAGCCCCAGCATTTT. Translating gives CASSLAGLNQPQHF.

The V and J genes are TRBV6-5 and TRBJ1-2; D remains ambiguous. Germline V lookup: CDR1 MNHEY, CDR2 SVGAGI. CDR3 length: 14 amino acids. The V and J ends lost 0 bases and 0 bases respectively, with 5 bases between them. CDR3 bases: TGTGCCAGCAGTTACTCGGCCCCTAACTATGGCTACACCTTC. Residues: CASSYSAPNYGYTF.

This clone was found once. The chain couples TRBV4-3 to TRBJ1-1, with 8 bases aligning to TRBD1. Germline V lookup: CDR1 LGHNA, CDR2 YSLEER. The CDR3 loop spans 16 amino acids. V shed 0 bases and J 6 bases; nucleotides not matched to a gene: 9. Here the CDR3 reads CASSQDNGPTGAEAFF. CDR3 DNA sequence: TGCGCCAGCAGCCAAGATAACGGGCCGACAGGGGCTGAAGCTTTCTTT.

This chain connects TRBV4-1 to TRBJ1-5; D is uncertain. The V end was cut by 4 bases, the J end by 7 bases, with 11 bases between. This CDR3 is built from 13 residues. The V gene's germline CDR1 is MGHRA and CDR2 YSYEKL. The DNA of the CDR3 is TGCGCCAGCAGCCGTATGAGGTGGCAGCCCCAGCATTTT. Its translation is CASSRMRWQPQHF.

CDR3 DNA sequence: TGTGCCTGGACCGGAAAGGGGGGGGACTATGGCTACACCTTC. Residues: CAWTGKGGDYGYTF. This sequence joins TRBV30 and TRBJ1-2, with D possibly being TRBD1 (6 bases). The CDR3 contains 14 residues. CDR1 is GTSNPN, CDR2 SVGIG, per germline (reference sequence). Trimming stripped 4 bases from V and 3 bases from J, with 15 bases between. The full variable domain, completed using reference TRBV30 and TRBJ1-2, is SQTIHQWPATLVQPVGSPLSLECTVEGTSNPNLYWYRQAAGRGLQLLFYSVGIGQISSEVPQNLSASRPQDRQFILSSKKLLLSDSGFYLCAWTGKGGDYGYTFGSGTRLTVV.

The chain recombines TRBV5-1 with TRBJ1-3; D is perhaps TRBD1 (6 bases). Per the germline V gene, CDR1 is SGHRS and CDR2 is YFSETQ. The CDR3 has 17 amino acids. Trimming stripped 4 bases from V and 0 bases from J, with 17 bases between. The CDR3 here is CASSPTPTGNSGNTIYF. The CDR3 DNA is TGCGCCAGCAGCCCGACCCCGACAGGCAACTCTGGAAACACCATATATTTT.

This chain links TRBV6-1 with TRBJ2-1; perhaps D is TRBD1 or TRBD2 (5 bases each). The V end was cut by 4 bases, the J end by 9 bases, with 22 bases between. The germline CDR1 and CDR2 sequences are MNHNS and SASEGT. This CDR3 is built from 16 residues. In DNA, the CDR3 is TGTGCCAGCAGTGGATTTTGGGGGTTCTGGGTGAGTGAGCAGTTCTTC. Its translation: CASSGFWGFWVSEQFF.

The sample holds a few counts of this clone. The gene calls are TRBV15 and TRBJ2-3; the D gene is possibly TRBD2 (6 bases). Trimming shortened V by 3 bases and J by 9 bases, and 13 bases separated the two germline ends. CDR3 length: 13 amino acids. Germline assignment: CDR1 LNHNV and CDR2 YYDKDF (reference sequence). CDR3 in DNA: TGTGCCACCAGCAGGGCCAGGGACTTCACGCAGTATTTT. This encodes CATSRARDFTQYF.

The chain combines TRBV5-1 with TRBJ1-1; D perhaps matches TRBD1 (5 bases). Trimming took off 3 bases at V and 1 base at J, with 19 bases between the two ends. CDR1 is SGHRS, CDR2 YFSETQ, per germline. This CDR3 is 17 amino acids long. The CDR3 here is CASSSLRVSSANTEAFF. The CDR3 DNA sequence: TGCGCCAGCAGCTCTCTCAGGGTTAGTTCGGCGAACACTGAAGCTTTCTTT.

This clone was detected only a few times. V gene TRBV5-4 combines with J gene TRBJ2-7; no clear D gene. V was pared by 3 bases and J by 2 bases, with 6 bases between. CDR3 size: 12 residues. The germline V gene encodes CDR1 SGHNT and CDR2 YYREEE (reference sequence). In DNA form, the CDR3 reads TGTGCCAGCAGCTCCTATACCTACGAGCAGTACTTC. This translates into CASSSYTYEQYF.

V and J are TRBV11-1 and TRBJ2-7; 9 bases map to TRBD1. Germline CDR1 and CDR2: SGHAT and FQDESV (reference sequence). V was pared by 3 bases and J by 5 bases, with 5 bases of the junction left unmatched. The CDR3 totals 14 residues. The CDR3 sequence: CASSFRDRANEQYF. In DNA, the CDR3 is TGTGCCAGCAGCTTTAGGGACAGGGCCAACGAGCAGTACTTC.